The 16 T cell receptor beta chains below come from one sample, sequenced in a study of T cells in Graves' hyperthyroidism and ophthalmopathy. From RNA transcripts, TCR beta CDR3 regions were amplified. When the TCR CDR3 underwent first-round RT-PCR, the HTBI primer set was used. Each CDR3 protein gets one entry after TCRdb re-called the multiplex PCR reads with MiXCR. The data show about 680,000 distinct CDR3 sequences, just over 35% seen once. Sequencing was performed on blood. All receptors come from a woman aged 40 to 50 with Graves' hyperthyroidism.

For the CDR3, the DNA is TGTGCCAGCAGTTACGTTGGGACTAGGACTCCTGGGGCCAACGTCCTGACTTTC. Translation: CASSYVGTRTPGANVLTF. The chain employs TRBV12-3 or TRBV12-4 and TRBJ2-6; 8 bases line up with TRBD2. This CDR3 comprises 18 residues. The ends lost 4 bases at V and 2 bases at J; junction bases unmatched: 10.

This clonotype was counted only a few times. This chain's CDR3 is CASSGKDRAYEQYF. CDR3 sequence (DNA): TGTGCCAGCAGTGGTAAAGACAGGGCCTACGAGCAGTACTTC. V gene TRBV2 combines with J gene TRBJ2-7, with 7 bases aligning to TRBD1. There are 14 residues in the CDR3. V dropped 4 bases and J dropped 2; count of bases not matched to a gene: 5. CDR1 and CDR2 (germline): SNHLY, FYNNEI. The variable domain in full, with the rest retrieved from reference TRBV2 and TRBJ2-7, is EPEVTQTPSHQVTQMGQEVILRCVPISNHLYFYWYRQILGQKVEFLVSFYNNEISEKSEIFDDQFSVERPDGSNFTLKIRSTKLEDSAMYFCASSGKDRAYEQYFGPGTRLTVT.

On this clonotype itself: This may come from a read error, since a much larger clone is one base off. The rearrangement joins TRBV7-2 to TRBJ2-5; D gene unclear. The CDR3 extends over 13 amino acids. CDR1 SGHTA and CDR2 FQGNSA come from the germline V gene. CDR3 sequence reads: CASSQEVGETQCF. The CDR3, as DNA: TGCGCCAGCAGCCAAGAAGTTGGAGAGACCCAGTGCTTC.

The chain has TRBV6-9 and TRBJ1-6; D is perhaps TRBD1 (6 bases). V dropped 3 bases and J dropped 2 bases, with 14 bases sitting between them. The CDR3 totals 17 residues. Per the germline V gene, CDR1 is MNHGY and CDR2 is SVAAGI. CDR3 amino acids: CASSYYTGFPYNSPLHF. The CDR3 DNA is TGTGCCAGCAGTTACTACACAGGGTTTCCCTATAATTCACCCCTCCACTTT.

This clonotype was recorded at least ten times. The chain joins TRBV7-2 to TRBJ2-7; TRBD1 matches 7 bases. After removal of 2 bases from V and 2 bases from J, the junction contained 6 bases not matched to a gene. The CDR3 contains 15 residues. Germline V gene data show CDR1 as SGHTA and CDR2 as FQGNSA. For the CDR3, the DNA is TGTGCCAGCAGCTTAAAGGGGGCCGGAGCCTACGAGCAGTACTTC. Its translation: CASSLKGAGAYEQYF.

J is TRBJ1-5 and V is TRBV25-1; TRBD1 is a possible D gene (5 bases). Germline assignment: CDR1 MGHDK and CDR2 SYGVNS. With 10 bases removed from V and 4 bases from J, the gap between germline ends came to 14 bases. This CDR3 is 13 amino acids long. CDR3 bases: TGTGCCACACGGGGCTCCGATAATCAGCCCCAGCATTTT. Translated, it gives CATRGSDNQPQHF.

The sample holds many counts of this clonotype. This chain joins TRBV12-3 or TRBV12-4 and TRBJ1-4; D remains unclear. The CDR3 spans 14 residues. Deletions cut 6 bases from V and 8 bases from J, with 16 bases between. The CDR3 DNA is TGTGCCAGCAGGGCGACACCTAGATGGGAAAAACTGTTTTTT. It encodes CASRATPRWEKLFF.

This chain connects TRBV7-3 to TRBJ2-3, with D possibly being TRBD2 (5 bases). Germline CDR1 reads SGHTA; CDR2 reads FQGTGA. CDR3 length equals 15 residues. Trimming pared 6 bases from V and 0 bases from J, leaving 13 bases between. The DNA of the CDR3 is TGTGCCAGCAGTCGAAATAGCGCTAGCACAGATACGCAGTATTTT. Its protein is CASSRNSASTDTQYF.

J is TRBJ1-5 and V is TRBV12-3 or TRBV12-4; D is perhaps TRBD1 (5 bases). The germline V and J ends were trimmed by 2 bases and 6 bases, with 11 bases remaining between them. The CDR3 extends over 14 amino acids. DNA of the CDR3: TGTGCCAGCAGTTTACTCCGGGGCCGTCAGCCCCAGCATTTT. It yields the protein CASSLLRGRQPQHF.

The rearrangement uses TRBV24-1 and TRBJ2-5; 10 bases align to TRBD1. This CDR3 has 15 amino acids. Germline CDR1 and CDR2: KGHDR and SFDVKD. V gave up 6 bases and J gave up 3 bases; unmatched junction bases: 6. The CDR3 region is CATSWRDRGEETQYF. The CDR3 bases are TGTGCCACCAGTTGGAGGGACAGGGGCGAAGAGACCCAGTACTTC.

As regards this clonotype: A much larger clone differs from this one at a single base, so this may be a read error. The chain is built from TRBV7-9 and TRBJ2-2; TRBD2 is a possible D gene (5 bases). The CDR3 is 12 amino acids. V lost 7 bases, J lost 7 bases, and 10 bases lay in between. The germline gives CDR1 SEHNR, CDR2 FQNEAQ (reference sequence). The CDR3 sequence: CASNLGVGELFF. CDR3 coding DNA: TGTGCCAGCAACCTGGGAGTCGGGGAGCTGTTTTTT. The variable domain in full, with the rest retrieved from reference TRBV7-9 and TRBJ2-2, is DTGVSQNPRHKITKRGQNVTFRCDPISEHNRLYWYRQTLGQGPEFLTYFQNEAQLEKSRLLSDRFSAERPKGSFSTLEIQRTEQGDSAMYLCASNLGVGELFFGEGSRLTVL.

In nucleotides, the CDR3 is TGTGCCAGCATCCCAATAACAGGGGCAGGGACTGAAGCTTTCTTT. It specifies CASIPITGAGTEAFF. V is TRBV7-2 and J is TRBJ1-1; TRBD1 aligns across 7 bases. CDR1 is SGHTA and CDR2 is FQGNSA in the germline V gene. This CDR3 region has 15 residues. V trimming: 7 bases; J trimming: 5 bases; junction bases outside the gene matches: 13.

Comment on this clonotype: This sequence may be a read error, since a much larger clone differs from it by one base. CDR3 loop: CSARMSSGRAQYF. CDR3 nucleotide sequence: TGCAGTGCTAGAATGTCTAGCGGGAGGGCCCAGTACTTC. The chain employs TRBV20-1 and TRBJ2-5; 12 bases map to TRBD2. V shed 2 bases and J 9 bases; nucleotides not matched to a gene: 4. Germline CDR1 DFQATT, CDR2 SNEGSKA (reference sequence). The length of the CDR3 is 13 residues.

Many counts were recorded for this clonotype. The chain combines TRBV29-1 with TRBJ1-1; a weak D match, TRBD1 (5 bases). V was cut by 5 bases and J by 6 bases, with 22 bases left in between. Germline V CDR1 and CDR2: SQVTM, ANQGSEA. CDR3 length: 15 amino acids. This CDR3 reads CSVPRVDNRGPEAFF. The CDR3 bases are TGCAGCGTTCCACGCGTGGACAACCGAGGGCCTGAAGCTTTCTTT.

This clonotype was counted at least ten times. This chain's CDR3 is CATSRERQGDHEQYF. CDR3 bases: TGTGCCACCAGCAGGGAACGACAGGGGGATCACGAGCAGTACTTC. The V and J genes are TRBV15 and TRBJ2-7, with 9 bases fitting TRBD1. This CDR3 spans 15 amino acids. V shed 3 bases, J shed 5 bases, and the junction held 8 bases outside the gene matches. Germline V gene data show CDR1 as LNHNV and CDR2 as YYDKDF (reference sequence).

The table lists this clonotype with many counts. The J gene is TRBJ1-2, the V gene TRBV12-3 or TRBV12-4; D remains ambiguous. This CDR3 contains 12 residues. Deletions cut 4 bases from V and 6 bases from J, with 9 bases between. The CDR3 DNA reads as TGTGCCAGCAGTTCTAGGACCCATGGCTACACCTTC. It yields the protein CASSSRTHGYTF.